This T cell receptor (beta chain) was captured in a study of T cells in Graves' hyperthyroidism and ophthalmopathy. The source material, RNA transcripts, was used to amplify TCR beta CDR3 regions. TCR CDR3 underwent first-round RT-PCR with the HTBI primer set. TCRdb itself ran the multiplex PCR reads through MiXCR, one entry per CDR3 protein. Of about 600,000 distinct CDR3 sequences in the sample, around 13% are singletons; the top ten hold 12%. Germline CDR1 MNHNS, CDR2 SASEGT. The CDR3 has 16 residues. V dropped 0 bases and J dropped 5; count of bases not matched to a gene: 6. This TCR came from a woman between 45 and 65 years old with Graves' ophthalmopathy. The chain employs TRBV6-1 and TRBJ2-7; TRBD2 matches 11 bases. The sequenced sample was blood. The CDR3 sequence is CASSEAPLAGVHEQYF. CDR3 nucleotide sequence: TGTGCCAGCAGTGAAGCGCCACTAGCGGGAGTCCACGAGCAGTACTTC.